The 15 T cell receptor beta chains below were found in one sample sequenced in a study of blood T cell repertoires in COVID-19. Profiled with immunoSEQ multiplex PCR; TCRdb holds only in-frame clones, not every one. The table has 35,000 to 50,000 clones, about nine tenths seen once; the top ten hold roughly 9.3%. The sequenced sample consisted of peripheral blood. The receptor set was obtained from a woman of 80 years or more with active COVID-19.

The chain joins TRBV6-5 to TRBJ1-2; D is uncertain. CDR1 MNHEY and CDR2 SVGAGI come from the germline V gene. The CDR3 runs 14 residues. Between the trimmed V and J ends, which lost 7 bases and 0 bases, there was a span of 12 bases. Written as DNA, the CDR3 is TGTGCCAGCAATAGCCGGCTAGCTAACTATGGCTACACCTTC. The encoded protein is CASNSRLANYGYTF.

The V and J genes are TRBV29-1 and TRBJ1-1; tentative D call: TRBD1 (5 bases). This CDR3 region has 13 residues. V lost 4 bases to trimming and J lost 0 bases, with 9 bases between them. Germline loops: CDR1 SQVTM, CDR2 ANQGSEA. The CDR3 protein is CSVARDLNTEAFF. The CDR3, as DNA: TGCAGCGTTGCCAGGGATTTGAACACTGAAGCTTTCTTT.

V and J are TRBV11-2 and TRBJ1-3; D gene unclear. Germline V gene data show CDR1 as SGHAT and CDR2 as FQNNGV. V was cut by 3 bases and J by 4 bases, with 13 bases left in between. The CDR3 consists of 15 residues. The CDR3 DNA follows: TGTGCCAGCAGCTTGGCCCTCACGGGGGGAAACACCATATATTTT. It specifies CASSLALTGGNTIYF.

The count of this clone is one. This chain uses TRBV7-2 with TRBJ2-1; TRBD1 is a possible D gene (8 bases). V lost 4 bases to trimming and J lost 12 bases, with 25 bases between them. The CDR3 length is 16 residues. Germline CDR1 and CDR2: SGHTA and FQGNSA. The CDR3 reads CASSSQGGLAGEAQFF. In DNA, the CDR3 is TGTGCCAGCAGCTCACAGGGGGGACTCGCGGGGGAGGCGCAGTTCTTC.

The CDR3 region has the DNA TGTGCCAGCAGCCTGACAGGGACCTATGGCTACACCTTC. It yields the protein CASSLTGTYGYTF. This rearrangement joins TRBV5-5 to TRBJ1-2; 7 positions agree with TRBD1. CDR3 length equals 13 residues. V trimming: 4 bases; J trimming: 4 bases; junction bases outside the gene matches: 4. Per the germline V gene, CDR1 is SGHKS and CDR2 is YYEKEE (reference sequence).

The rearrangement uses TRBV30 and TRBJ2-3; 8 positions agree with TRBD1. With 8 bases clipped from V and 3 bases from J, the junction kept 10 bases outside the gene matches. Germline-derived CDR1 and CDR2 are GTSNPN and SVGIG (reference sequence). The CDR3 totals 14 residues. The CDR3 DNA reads TGTGCCCGCGACAGGGGTTCGGAGACAGATACGCAGTATTTT. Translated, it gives CARDRGSETDTQYF.

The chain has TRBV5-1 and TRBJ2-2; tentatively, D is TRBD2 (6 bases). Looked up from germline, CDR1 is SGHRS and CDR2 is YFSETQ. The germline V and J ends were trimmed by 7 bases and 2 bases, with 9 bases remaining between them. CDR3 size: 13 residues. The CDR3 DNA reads TGCGCCAGCCGGGACTTTAACACCGGGGAGCTGTTTTTT. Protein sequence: CASRDFNTGELFF.

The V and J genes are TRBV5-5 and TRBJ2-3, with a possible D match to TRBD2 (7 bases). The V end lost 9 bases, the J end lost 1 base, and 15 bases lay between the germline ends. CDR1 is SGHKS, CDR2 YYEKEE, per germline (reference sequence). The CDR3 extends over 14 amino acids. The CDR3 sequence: CAIGLGGRTDTQYF. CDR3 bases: TGTGCCATCGGTCTCGGGGGGCGCACAGATACGCAGTATTTT. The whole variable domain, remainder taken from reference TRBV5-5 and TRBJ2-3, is DAGVTQSPTHLIKTRGQQVTLRCSPISGHKSVSWYQQVLGQGPQFIFQYYEKEERGRGNFPDRFSARQFPNYSSELNVNALLLGDSALYLCAIGLGGRTDTQYFGPGTRLTVL.

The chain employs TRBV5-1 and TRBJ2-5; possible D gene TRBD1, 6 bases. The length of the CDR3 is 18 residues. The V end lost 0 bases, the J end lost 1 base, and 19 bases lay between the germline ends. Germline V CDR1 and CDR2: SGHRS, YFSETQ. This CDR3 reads CASSLAGTWTASQETQYF. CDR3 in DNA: TGCGCCAGCAGCTTGGCCGGTACGTGGACAGCTAGCCAAGAGACCCAGTACTTC. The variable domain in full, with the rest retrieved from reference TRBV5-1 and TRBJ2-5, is KAGVTQTPRYLIKTRGQQVTLSCSPISGHRSVSWYQQTPGQGLQFLFEYFSETQRNKGNFPGRFSGRQFSNSRSEMNVSTLELGDSALYLCASSLAGTWTASQETQYFGPGTRLLVL.

Here the CDR3 reads CATSPRRNEKLFF. CDR3 bases: TGTGCCACCAGCCCACGGAGGAATGAAAAACTGTTTTTT. The V and J genes are TRBV15 and TRBJ1-4, with no clear D. Trimming took 5 bases from V and 5 from J, leaving 9 bases between them. The germline V gene has CDR1 LNHNV and CDR2 YYDKDF (reference sequence). This CDR3 spans 13 amino acids.

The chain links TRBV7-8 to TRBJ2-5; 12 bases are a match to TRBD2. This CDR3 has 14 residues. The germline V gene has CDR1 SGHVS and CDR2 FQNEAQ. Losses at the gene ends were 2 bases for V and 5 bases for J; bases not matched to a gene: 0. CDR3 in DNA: TGTGCCAGCAGCTTAACTAGCGGGGGGGAGACCCAGTACTTC. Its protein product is CASSLTSGGETQYF.

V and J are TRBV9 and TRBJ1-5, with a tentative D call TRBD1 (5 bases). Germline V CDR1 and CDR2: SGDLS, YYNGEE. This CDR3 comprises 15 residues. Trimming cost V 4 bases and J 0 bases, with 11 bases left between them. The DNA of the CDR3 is TGTGCCAGCAGCCAGGGAGGTTATAGCAATCAGCCCCAGCATTTT. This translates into CASSQGGYSNQPQHF.

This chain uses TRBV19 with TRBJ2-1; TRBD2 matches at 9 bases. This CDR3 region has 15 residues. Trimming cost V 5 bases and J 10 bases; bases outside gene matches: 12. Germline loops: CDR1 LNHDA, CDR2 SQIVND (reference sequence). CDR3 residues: CASSPGAGGPWEQFF. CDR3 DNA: TGTGCCAGTAGTCCTGGAGCGGGGGGTCCTTGGGAGCAGTTCTTC.

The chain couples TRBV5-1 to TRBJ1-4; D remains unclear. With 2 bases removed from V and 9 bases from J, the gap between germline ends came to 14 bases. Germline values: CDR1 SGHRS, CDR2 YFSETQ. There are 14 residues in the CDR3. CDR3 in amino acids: CASSFEPLAQKLFF. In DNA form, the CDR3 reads TGCGCCAGCAGCTTCGAGCCCTTAGCCCAAAAACTGTTTTTT.

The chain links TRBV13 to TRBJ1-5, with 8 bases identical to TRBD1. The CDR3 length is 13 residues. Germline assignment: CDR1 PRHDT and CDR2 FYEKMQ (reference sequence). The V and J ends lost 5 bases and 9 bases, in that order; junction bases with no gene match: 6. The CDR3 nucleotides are TGTGCCAGCAGCCAGGACAGGGAGTCGCCCCAGCATTTT. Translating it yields CASSQDRESPQHF.